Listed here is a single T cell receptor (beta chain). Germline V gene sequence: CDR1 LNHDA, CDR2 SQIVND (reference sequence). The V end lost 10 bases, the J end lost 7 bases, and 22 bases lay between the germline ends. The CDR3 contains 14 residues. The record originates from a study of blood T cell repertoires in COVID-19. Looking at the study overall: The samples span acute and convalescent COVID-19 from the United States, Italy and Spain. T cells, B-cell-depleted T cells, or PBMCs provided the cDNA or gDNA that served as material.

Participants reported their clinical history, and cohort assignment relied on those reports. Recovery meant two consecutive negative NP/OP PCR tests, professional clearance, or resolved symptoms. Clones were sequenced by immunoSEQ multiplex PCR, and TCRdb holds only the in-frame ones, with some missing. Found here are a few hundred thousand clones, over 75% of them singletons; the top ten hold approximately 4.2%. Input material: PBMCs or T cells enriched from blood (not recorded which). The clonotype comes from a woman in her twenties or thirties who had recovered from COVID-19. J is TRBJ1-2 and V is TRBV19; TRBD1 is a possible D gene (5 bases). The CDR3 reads CAIKGGEGRTGYTF. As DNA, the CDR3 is TGTGCCATCAAAGGCGGGGAGGGGAGGACTGGCTACACCTTC.